This TCR beta chain was sequenced in a study of glioma-infiltrating T cells. Study-wide background: Samples included WHO grade II oligodendrogliomas or astrocytomas and initial-diagnosis grade IV glioblastomas. Sequencing aimed for about 4.5- to 11-fold coverage of some 1.1 million peripheral T cells. Points from the study as a whole: Very few CDR3 sequences were shared between tissue and blood.

In the case of this clonotype: Its specificity is unknown.

The iRepertoire nested amplicon-rescue multiplex PCR amplified TCR alpha and beta CDR3s from RNA. TCRdb ran MiXCR on the multiplex PCR reads and lists one entry per CDR3 protein. Of approximately 400,000 distinct CDR3 sequences in the sample, 35% to 45% are singletons; the top ten hold approximately 12%. The clonotype originates from a human donor with low-grade glioma or glioblastoma, undergoing nonglioma brain surgery, or in good health (not recorded which). Material: glioma tissue, nonneoplastic brain tissue, or PBMCs (not recorded which).

The CDR3, as DNA: TGTGCCAGCAGTGATACGGATAGCCCCGGAGGCTACACCTTC. This sequence encodes CASSDTDSPGGYTF. The chain links TRBV2 to TRBJ1-2; no definite D call. The CDR3 covers 14 residues. The germline gives CDR1 SNHLY, CDR2 FYNNEI. With 3 bases removed from V and 8 bases from J, the gap between germline ends came to 16 bases.